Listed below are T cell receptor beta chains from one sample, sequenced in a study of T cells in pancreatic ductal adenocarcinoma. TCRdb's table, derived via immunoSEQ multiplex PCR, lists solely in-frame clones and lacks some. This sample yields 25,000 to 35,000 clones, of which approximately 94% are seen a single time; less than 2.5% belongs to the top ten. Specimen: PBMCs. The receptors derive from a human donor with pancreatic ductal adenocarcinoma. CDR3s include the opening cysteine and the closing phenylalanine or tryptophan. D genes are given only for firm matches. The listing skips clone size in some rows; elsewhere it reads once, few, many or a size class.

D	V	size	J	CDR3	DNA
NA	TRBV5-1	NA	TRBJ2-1	CASSLVATGEIYEQFF	TGCGCCAGCAGCTTGGTAGCGACTGGGGAGATCTATGAGCAGTTCTTC
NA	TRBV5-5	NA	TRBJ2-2	CASSSGLGLGPGELFF	TGTGCCAGCAGTTCTGGGTTAGGTTTGGGCCCCGGGGAGCTGTTTTTT
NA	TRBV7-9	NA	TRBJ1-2	CASSLGGDGYGYTF	TGTGCCAGCAGCTTAGGGGGGGACGGCTATGGCTACACCTTC
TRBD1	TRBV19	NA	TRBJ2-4	CASSTTGGGNIQYF	TGTGCCAGTAGTACGACAGGGGGCGGAAACATTCAGTACTTC
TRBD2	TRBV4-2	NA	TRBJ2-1	CASSQGPPLAGALYNEQFF	TGTGCCAGCAGCCAAGGGCCCCCGTTAGCGGGAGCACTCTACAATGAGCAGTTCTTC
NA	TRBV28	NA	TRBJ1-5	CASKAELSNQPQHF	TGTGCCAGCAAAGCGGAGCTGAGCAATCAGCCCCAGCATTTT
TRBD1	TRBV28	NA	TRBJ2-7	CASSSWDRVYEQYF	TGTGCCAGCAGTTCCTGGGACAGGGTCTACGAGCAGTACTTC
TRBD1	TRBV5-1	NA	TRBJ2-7	CASSLGDRPSSYEQYF	TGCGCCAGCAGCTTGGGGGACAGGCCAAGCTCCTACGAGCAGTACTTC
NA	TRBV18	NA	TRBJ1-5	CASSPDNQPQHF	TGTGCCAGCTCACCAGACAATCAGCCCCAGCATTTT
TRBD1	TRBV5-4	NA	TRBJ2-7	CASSFGTGFLHEQYF	TGTGCCAGCAGCTTTGGGACAGGGTTCCTCCACGAGCAGTACTTC
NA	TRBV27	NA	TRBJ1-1	CASSLGRGEAFF	TGTGCCAGCAGTTTAGGCAGGGGTGAAGCTTTCTTT
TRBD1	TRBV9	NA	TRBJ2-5	CASSVGGAGGFLETQYF	TGTGCCAGCAGCGTAGGGGGAGCAGGGGGCTTTTTGGAGACCCAGTACTTC
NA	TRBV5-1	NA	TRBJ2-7	CASKSSVHEQYF	TGCGCCAGCAAGAGCTCGGTCCACGAGCAGTACTTC
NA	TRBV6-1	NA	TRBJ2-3	CASRPGGKDTQYF	TGTGCCAGCAGGCCCGGCGGGAAAGATACGCAGTATTTT
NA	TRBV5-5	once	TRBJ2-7	CASSTGPLYEQYF	TGTGCCAGCAGTACCGGACCTCTCTACGAGCAGTACTTC
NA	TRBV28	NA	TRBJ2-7	CASSLKGRKDEQYF	TGTGCCAGCAGTTTAAAGGGGAGGAAGGACGAGCAGTACTTC
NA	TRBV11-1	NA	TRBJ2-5	CASSPGHRAGETQYF	TGTGCCAGCAGCCCCGGCCATAGGGCAGGGGAGACCCAGTACTTC
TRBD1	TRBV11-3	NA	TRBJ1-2	CASSPQTGVLSDYGYTF	TGTGCCAGCAGCCCCCAGACAGGGGTACTATCGGACTATGGCTACACCTTC
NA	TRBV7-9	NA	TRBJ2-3	CASSLGSVTDTQYF	TGTGCCAGCAGCTTAGGGTCAGTCACAGATACGCAGTATTTT
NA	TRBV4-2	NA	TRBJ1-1	CASSQDLRGGTEAFF	TGTGCCAGCAGCCAAGATTTGAGGGGTGGGACAGAAGCTTTCTTT
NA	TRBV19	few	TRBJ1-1	CANTSRRSSGTEAFF	TGTGCCAACACGTCGCGGCGAAGTAGTGGCACTGAAGCTTTCTTT
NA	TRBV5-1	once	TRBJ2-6	CASSPYSGANVLTF	TGCGCCAGCAGCCCGTACTCTGGGGCCAACGTCCTGACTTTC
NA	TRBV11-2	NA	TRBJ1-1	CASSLDWRRGEAFF	TGTGCCAGCAGCTTAGATTGGAGGAGGGGTGAAGCTTTCTTT
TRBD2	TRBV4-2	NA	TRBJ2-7	CASSQGLALTYEQYF	TGTGCCAGCAGCCAAGGACTAGCCCTAACCTACGAGCAGTACTTC
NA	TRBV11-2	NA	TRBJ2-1	CASSLDRFNEQFF	TGTGCCAGCAGCTTAGATCGTTTCAATGAGCAGTTCTTC
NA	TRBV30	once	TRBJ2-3	CAWGQNRGDTQYF	TGTGCCTGGGGACAGAATCGGGGAGATACGCAGTATTTT
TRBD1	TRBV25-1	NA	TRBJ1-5	CASRGTGNQPQHF	TGTGCCAGCAGAGGGACAGGAAATCAGCCCCAGCATTTT
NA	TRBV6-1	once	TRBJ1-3	CASSSQGFSGNTIYF	TGTGCCAGCAGTTCACAGGGTTTCTCTGGAAACACCATATATTTT
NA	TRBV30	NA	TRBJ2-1	CAWSYGTRYNEQFF	TGTGCCTGGAGTTACGGCACCCGTTACAATGAGCAGTTCTTC
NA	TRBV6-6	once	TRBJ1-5	CASSSSGGQPQHF	TGTGCCAGCAGTTCCTCCGGGGGTCAGCCCCAGCATTTT
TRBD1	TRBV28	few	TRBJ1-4	CASSIRGRANEKLFF	TGTGCCAGCAGTATCAGGGGGCGGGCTAATGAAAAACTGTTTTTT
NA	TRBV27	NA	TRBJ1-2	CASSPRGVGTGYTF	TGTGCCAGCAGCCCTAGAGGGGTGGGAACCGGCTACACCTTC